A selection of T cell receptor beta chains follows, all from one sample in a study of blood T cell repertoires in COVID-19. Method: immunoSEQ multiplex PCR; TCRdb's copy keeps in-frame clones and lacks some. The sample lists 310,000 or so clones; more than 75% were seen once. The sample taken for sequencing was peripheral blood. The origin of the receptors is a woman aged 50 to 65 with active or convalescent COVID-19. Both conserved end residues are part of each CDR3. A D gene is named only where the DNA matches it firmly. Size is stated for part of the rows, as once, few or many counts, or as a class when the clone is expanded.

size: -
J: TRBJ1-2
V: TRBV12-3/TRBV12-4
D: -
CDR3: CASSSYGYTF
DNA: TGTGCCAGCAGTTCGTATGGCTACACCTTC

size: -
J: TRBJ1-2
V: TRBV5-1
D: -
CDR3: CASSNQASYTF
DNA: TGCGCCAGCAGCAATCAGGCTTCCTACACCTTC

size: -
J: TRBJ2-5
V: TRBV6-2/TRBV6-3
D: -
CDR3: CASSGRGRETQYF
DNA: TGTGCCAGCAGTGGCAGGGGGAGGGAGACCCAGTACTTC

size: few
J: TRBJ1-5
V: TRBV14
D: -
CDR3: CASSQDSDQPQHF
DNA: TGTGCCAGCAGCCAAGATAGCGATCAGCCCCAGCATTTT

size: -
J: TRBJ1-2
V: TRBV27
D: -
CDR3: CASSSPGQLYGYTF
DNA: TGTGCCAGCAGTTCCCCCGGACAACTCTATGGCTACACCTTC

size: -
J: TRBJ1-1
V: TRBV7-9
D: -
CDR3: CASSPLQSNTEAFF
DNA: TGTGCCAGCAGCCCGTTACAGTCGAACACTGAAGCTTTCTTT

size: -
J: TRBJ1-1
V: TRBV5-4
D: -
CDR3: CASRDSWNTEAFF
DNA: TGTGCCAGCAGGGACAGTTGGAACACTGAAGCTTTCTTT

size: -
J: TRBJ1-1
V: TRBV12-3/TRBV12-4
D: -
CDR3: CASSLRGLDAFF
DNA: TGTGCCAGCAGTTTACGGGGGTTGGATGCTTTCTTT

size: -
J: TRBJ1-2
V: TRBV9
D: TRBD1
CDR3: CASSAEPTGLVSYGYTF
DNA: TGTGCCAGCAGCGCCGAGCCGACAGGGTTAGTGTCCTATGGCTACACCTTC

size: -
J: TRBJ2-7
V: TRBV4-2
D: TRBD2
CDR3: CASSHFMAGESYEQYF
DNA: TGTGCCAGCAGCCATTTTATGGCGGGAGAGTCCTACGAGCAGTACTTC

size: -
J: TRBJ2-7
V: TRBV11-2
D: TRBD2
CDR3: CASSLDLREEYF
DNA: TGTGCCAGCAGCTTAGATCTCCGGGAGGAGTACTTC

size: -
J: TRBJ1-6
V: TRBV5-6
D: -
CDR3: CASSRRDSPLHF
DNA: TGTGCCAGCAGCCGCCGGGATTCACCCCTCCACTTT

size: -
J: TRBJ1-1
V: TRBV9
D: -
CDR3: CASSVRSNTEAFF
DNA: TGTGCCAGCAGCGTACGGTCGAACACTGAAGCTTTCTTT

size: -
J: TRBJ2-7
V: TRBV3-1/TRBV3-2
D: TRBD1
CDR3: CASSQGTGKWF
DNA: TGTGCCAGCAGCCAAGGGACAGGGAAATGGTTC

size: -
J: TRBJ2-2
V: TRBV4-2
D: TRBD2
CDR3: CASSQDLAGMNTGELFF
DNA: TGTGCCAGCAGCCAAGACCTAGCGGGCATGAACACCGGGGAGCTGTTTTTT

size: -
J: TRBJ2-2
V: TRBV9
D: TRBD1
CDR3: CASSVSDRGNTGELFF
DNA: TGTGCCAGCAGCGTCTCCGACAGGGGGAACACCGGGGAGCTGTTTTTT

size: once
J: TRBJ1-1
V: TRBV12-3/TRBV12-4
D: -
CDR3: CASHTGEAFF
DNA: TGTGCCAGCCATACAGGTGAAGCTTTCTTT

size: few
J: TRBJ2-1
V: TRBV7-2
D: TRBD2
CDR3: CATPSGTTGYNEQFF
DNA: TGTGCCACCCCATCGGGGACTACCGGCTACAATGAGCAGTTCTTC

size: once
J: TRBJ1-6
V: TRBV10-1
D: TRBD1
CDR3: CASRAGGYNSPLHF
DNA: TGCGCCAGCAGGGCAGGGGGCTATAATTCACCCCTCCACTTT

size: once
J: TRBJ1-1
V: TRBV7-2
D: -
CDR3: CASSFGGRTEAFF
DNA: TGTGCCAGCAGCTTCGGAGGGCGCACTGAAGCTTTCTTT

size: -
J: TRBJ2-1
V: TRBV18
D: TRBD2
CDR3: CASSQGLAGSGDEQFF
DNA: TGTGCCAGCTCACAGGGACTAGCGGGATCGGGAGATGAGCAGTTCTTC

size: -
J: TRBJ1-1
V: TRBV2
D: -
CDR3: CASGGIKNTEAFF
DNA: TGTGCCAGCGGGGGCATAAAGAACACTGAAGCTTTCTTT

size: -
J: TRBJ1-5
V: TRBV28
D: -
CDR3: CASIPTGGNQPQHF
DNA: TGTGCCAGCATCCCGACAGGAGGAAATCAGCCCCAGCATTTT

size: -
J: TRBJ2-1
V: TRBV6-5
D: -
CDR3: CASSYSASGNNEQFF
DNA: TGTGCCAGCAGTTACTCAGCCAGCGGTAACAATGAGCAGTTCTTC

size: -
J: TRBJ1-2
V: TRBV30
D: -
CDR3: CAWSIGRAYGYTF
DNA: TGTGCCTGGAGTATAGGCAGGGCCTATGGCTACACCTTC

size: few
J: TRBJ1-6
V: TRBV19
D: -
CDR3: CATTGGVGSPLHF
DNA: TGTGCCACGACGGGGGGAGTAGGTTCACCCCTCCACTTT

size: -
J: TRBJ2-7
V: TRBV4-1
D: -
CDR3: CASSQEGGTYEQYF
DNA: TGCGCCAGCAGCCAAGAAGGCGGGACCTACGAGCAGTACTTC

size: -
J: TRBJ2-7
V: TRBV15
D: TRBD1
CDR3: CATSGGTGGYYEQYF
DNA: TGTGCCACCAGCGGGGGGACAGGGGGGTACTACGAGCAGTACTTC

size: -
J: TRBJ2-1
V: TRBV20-1
D: TRBD2
CDR3: CSATGLAEQFF
DNA: TGCAGTGCTACGGGACTAGCGGAGCAGTTCTTC